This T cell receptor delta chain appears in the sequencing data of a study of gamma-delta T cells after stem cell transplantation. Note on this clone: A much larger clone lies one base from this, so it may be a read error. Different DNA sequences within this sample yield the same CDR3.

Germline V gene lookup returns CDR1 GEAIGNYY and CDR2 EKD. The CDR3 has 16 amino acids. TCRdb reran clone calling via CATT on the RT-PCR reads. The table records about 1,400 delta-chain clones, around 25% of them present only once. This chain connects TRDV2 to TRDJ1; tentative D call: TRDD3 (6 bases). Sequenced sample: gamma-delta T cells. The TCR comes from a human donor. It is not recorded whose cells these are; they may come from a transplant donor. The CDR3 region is CACDPLLGPDTDKLIF. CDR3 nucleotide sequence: TGCGCCTGTGACCCTCTACTGGGCCCTGACACCGATAAACTCATCTTT.